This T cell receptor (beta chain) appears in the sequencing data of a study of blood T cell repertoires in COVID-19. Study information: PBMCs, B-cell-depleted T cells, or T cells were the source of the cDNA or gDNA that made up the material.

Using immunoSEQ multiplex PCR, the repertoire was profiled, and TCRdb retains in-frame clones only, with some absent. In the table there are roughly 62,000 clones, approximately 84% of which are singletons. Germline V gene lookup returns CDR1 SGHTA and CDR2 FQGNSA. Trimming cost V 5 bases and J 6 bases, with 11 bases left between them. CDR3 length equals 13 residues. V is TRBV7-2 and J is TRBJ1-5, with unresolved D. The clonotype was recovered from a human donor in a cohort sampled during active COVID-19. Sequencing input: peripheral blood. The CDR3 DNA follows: TGTGCCAGCAGCCCGAGGTCTGGTCAGCCCCAGCATTTT. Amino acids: CASSPRSGQPQHF.